This T cell receptor (beta chain) was observed in a study of blood T cell repertoires in COVID-19. Study in general: The samples span acute and convalescent COVID-19 from the United States, Italy and Spain. Sources were T cells, B-cell-depleted T cells, or PBMCs; the material itself was cDNA or gDNA.

Authors' data handling: Estimation of nucleated cell counts relied on the amplification of reference gene primers. Libraries were prepared by immunoSEQ multiplex PCR; TCRdb keeps only in-frame clonotypes and omits some of them. The V and J calls and the clone size are those of that table, but D and trimming were determined from the DNA. The data contain around 250,000 clones, about nine tenths of them singletons. This CDR3 is built from 16 residues. V lost 0 bases, J lost 0 bases, and 9 bases lay in between. From germline, CDR1 is MNHEY and CDR2 SVGAGI. The sample was peripheral blood. V and J are TRBV6-5 and TRBJ1-3; perhaps TRBD1 as D (5 bases). The clonotype comes from a woman in her 30s with active or convalescent COVID-19. The CDR3 DNA follows: TGTGCCAGCAGTTACTCGGGGCTGAGCTCTGGAAACACCATATATTTT. Translation gives CASSYSGLSSGNTIYF.